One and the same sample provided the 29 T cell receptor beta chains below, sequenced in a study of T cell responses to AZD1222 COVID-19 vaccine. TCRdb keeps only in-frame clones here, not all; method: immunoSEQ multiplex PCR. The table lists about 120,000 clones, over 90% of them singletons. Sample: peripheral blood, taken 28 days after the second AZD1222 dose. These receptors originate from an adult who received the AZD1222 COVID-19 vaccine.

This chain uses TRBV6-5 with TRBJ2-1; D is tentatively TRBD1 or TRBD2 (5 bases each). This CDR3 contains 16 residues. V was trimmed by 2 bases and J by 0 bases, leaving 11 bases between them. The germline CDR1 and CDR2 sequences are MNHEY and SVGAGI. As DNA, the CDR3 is TGTGCCAGCAGTTACGGGGGTTTAAGCTCCTACAATGAGCAGTTCTTC. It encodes CASSYGGLSSYNEQFF.

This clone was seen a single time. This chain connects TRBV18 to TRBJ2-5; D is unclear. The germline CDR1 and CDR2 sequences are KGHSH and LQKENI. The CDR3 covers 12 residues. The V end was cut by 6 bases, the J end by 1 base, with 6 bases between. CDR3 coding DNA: TGTGCCAGCTCCCCCTCCCAAGAGACCCAGTACTTC. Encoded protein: CASSPSQETQYF.

The CDR3, as DNA: TGTGCCTGGAGTTCTAACAGGGGCTCCTATGGCTACACCTTC. Protein sequence: CAWSSNRGSYGYTF. The rearrangement links TRBV30 to TRBJ1-2; 7 nucleotides align to TRBD1. CDR1 and CDR2 from the germline V gene are GTSNPN and SVGIG (reference sequence). CDR3 length equals 14 residues. The V segment lost 2 bases and the J segment 4 bases; nucleotides outside the gene matches: 7.

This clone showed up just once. CDR3 amino acids: CASSLGTGNTYEQYF. CDR3 bases: TGTGCCAGTAGCCTCGGGACAGGGAATACCTACGAGCAGTACTTC. This sequence joins TRBV19 and TRBJ2-7, with 9 bases lining up with TRBD1. The CDR3 contains 15 residues. V lost 6 bases to trimming and J lost 2 bases; unmatched junction nucleotides: 8. CDR1 and CDR2 (germline): LNHDA, SQIVND (reference sequence).

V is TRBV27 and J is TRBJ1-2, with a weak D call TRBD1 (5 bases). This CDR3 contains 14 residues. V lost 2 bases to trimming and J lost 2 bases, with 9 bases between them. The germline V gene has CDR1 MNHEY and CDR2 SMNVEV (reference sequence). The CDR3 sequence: CASSLRGGNYGYTF. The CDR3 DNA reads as TGTGCCAGCAGTTTACGGGGGGGGAACTATGGCTACACCTTC.

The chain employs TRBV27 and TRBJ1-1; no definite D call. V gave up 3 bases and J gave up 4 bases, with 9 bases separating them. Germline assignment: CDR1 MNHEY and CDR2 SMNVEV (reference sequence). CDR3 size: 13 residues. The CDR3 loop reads CASSLALRTEAFF. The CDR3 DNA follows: TGTGCCAGCAGTTTGGCCCTTCGCACTGAAGCTTTCTTT.

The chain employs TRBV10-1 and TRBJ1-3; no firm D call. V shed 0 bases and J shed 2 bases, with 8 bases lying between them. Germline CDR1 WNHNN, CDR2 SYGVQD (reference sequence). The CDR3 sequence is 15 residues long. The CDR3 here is CASSESVGPGNTIYF. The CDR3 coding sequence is TGCGCCAGCAGTGAGTCGGTCGGGCCTGGAAACACCATATATTTT.

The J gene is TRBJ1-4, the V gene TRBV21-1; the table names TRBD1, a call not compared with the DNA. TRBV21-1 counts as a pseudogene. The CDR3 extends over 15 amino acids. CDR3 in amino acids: CASSSQGLGNEKLFF. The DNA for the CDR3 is TGTGCCAGCAGCTCACAGGGGTTGGGTAATGAAAAACTGTTTTTT.

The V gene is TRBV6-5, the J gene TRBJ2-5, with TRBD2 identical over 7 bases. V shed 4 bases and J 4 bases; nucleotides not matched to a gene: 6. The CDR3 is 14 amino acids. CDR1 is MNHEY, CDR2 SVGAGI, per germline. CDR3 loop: CASSFWGGGETQYF. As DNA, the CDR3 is TGTGCCAGCAGTTTCTGGGGGGGAGGAGAGACCCAGTACTTC.

The CDR3 protein is CASSESWAETQYF. The DNA of the CDR3 is TGTGCCAGCAGTGAGAGTTGGGCGGAGACCCAGTACTTC. This sequence joins TRBV14 and TRBJ2-5; D call uncertain. The CDR3 runs to 13 residues. Germline CDR1 SGHDN, CDR2 FVKESK. Trimming stripped 6 bases from V and 5 bases from J, with 13 bases between.

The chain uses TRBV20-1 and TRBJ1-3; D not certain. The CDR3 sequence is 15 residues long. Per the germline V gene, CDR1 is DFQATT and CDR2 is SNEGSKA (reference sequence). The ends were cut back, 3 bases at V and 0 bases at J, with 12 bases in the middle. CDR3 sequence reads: CSASGPPLSGNTIYF. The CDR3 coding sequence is TGCAGTGCTAGTGGGCCTCCACTCTCTGGAAACACCATATATTTT.

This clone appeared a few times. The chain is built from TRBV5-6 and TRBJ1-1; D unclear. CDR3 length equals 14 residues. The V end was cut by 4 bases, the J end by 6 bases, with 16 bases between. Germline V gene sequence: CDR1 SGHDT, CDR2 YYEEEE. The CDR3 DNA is TGTGCCAGCAGCCCGGGGTGGGGAGTGGCTGAAGCTTTCTTT. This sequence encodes CASSPGWGVAEAFF.

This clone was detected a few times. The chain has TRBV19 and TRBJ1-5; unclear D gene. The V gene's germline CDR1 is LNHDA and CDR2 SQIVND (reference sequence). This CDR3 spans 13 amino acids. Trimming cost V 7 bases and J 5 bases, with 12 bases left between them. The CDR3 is CASNYGRDQPQHF. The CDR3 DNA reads TGTGCCAGTAACTACGGGAGGGATCAGCCCCAGCATTTT.

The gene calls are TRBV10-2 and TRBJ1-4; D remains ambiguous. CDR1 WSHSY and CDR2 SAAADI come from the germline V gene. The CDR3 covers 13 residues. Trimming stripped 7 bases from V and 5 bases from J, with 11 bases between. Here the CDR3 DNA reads TGCGCCAGCACTGACCCCATGAATGAAAAACTGTTTTTT. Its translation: CASTDPMNEKLFF.

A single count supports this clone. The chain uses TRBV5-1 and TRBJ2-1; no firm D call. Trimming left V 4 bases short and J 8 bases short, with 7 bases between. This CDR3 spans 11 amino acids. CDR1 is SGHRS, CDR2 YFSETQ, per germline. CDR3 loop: CASSLEYEQFF. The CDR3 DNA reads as TGCGCCAGCAGCCTAGAATATGAGCAGTTCTTC. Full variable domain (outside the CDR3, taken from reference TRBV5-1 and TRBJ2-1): KAGVTQTPRYLIKTRGQQVTLSCSPISGHRSVSWYQQTPGQGLQFLFEYFSETQRNKGNFPGRFSGRQFSNSRSEMNVSTLELGDSALYLCASSLEYEQFFGPGTRLTVL.

The CDR3 reads CASSQRLGTGAQDAGELFF. The DNA for the CDR3 is TGTGCCAGCAGCCAAAGATTGGGGACAGGGGCACAGGATGCCGGGGAGCTGTTTTTT. The V call is TRBV3-1 (or the pseudogene TRBV3-2), the J call TRBJ2-2; 10 positions agree with TRBD1. Per germline, CDR1 LGHDT and CDR2 YNNKEL (reference sequence). The J segment lost 6 bases and the V segment lost 2 bases, leaving 15 bases of the junction unmatched. This CDR3 spans 19 amino acids.

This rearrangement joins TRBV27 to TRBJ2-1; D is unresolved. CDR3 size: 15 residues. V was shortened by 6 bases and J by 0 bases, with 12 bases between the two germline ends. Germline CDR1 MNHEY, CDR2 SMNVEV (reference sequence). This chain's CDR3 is CASRTYRSSYNEQFF. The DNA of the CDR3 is TGTGCCAGCAGAACCTACAGAAGCTCCTACAATGAGCAGTTCTTC.

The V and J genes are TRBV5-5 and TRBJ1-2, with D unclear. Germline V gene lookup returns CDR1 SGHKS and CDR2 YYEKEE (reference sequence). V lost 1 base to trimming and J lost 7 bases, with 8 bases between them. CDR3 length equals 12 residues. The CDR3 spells CASSLPVGGYTF. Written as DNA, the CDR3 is TGTGCCAGCAGCTTGCCAGTAGGTGGCTACACCTTC.

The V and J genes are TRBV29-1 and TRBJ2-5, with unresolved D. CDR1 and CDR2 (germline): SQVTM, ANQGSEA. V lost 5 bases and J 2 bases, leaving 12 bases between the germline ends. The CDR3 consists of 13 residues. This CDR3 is CSVLTANQETQYF. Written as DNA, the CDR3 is TGCAGCGTTCTTACAGCAAATCAAGAGACCCAGTACTTC.

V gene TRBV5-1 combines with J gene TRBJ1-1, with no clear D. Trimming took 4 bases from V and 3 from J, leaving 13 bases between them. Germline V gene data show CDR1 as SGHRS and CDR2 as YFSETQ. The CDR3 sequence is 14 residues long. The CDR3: CASSRELGYTEAFF. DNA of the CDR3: TGCGCCAGCAGCCGGGAGTTAGGTTACACTGAAGCTTTCTTT.

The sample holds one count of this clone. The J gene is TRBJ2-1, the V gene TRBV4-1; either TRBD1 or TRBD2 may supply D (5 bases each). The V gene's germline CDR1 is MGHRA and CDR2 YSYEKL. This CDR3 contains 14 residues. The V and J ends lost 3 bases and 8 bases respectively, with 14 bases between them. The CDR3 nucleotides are TGCGCCAGCAGCCAGGGACCCGGAGTGCATGAGCAGTTCTTC. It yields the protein CASSQGPGVHEQFF.

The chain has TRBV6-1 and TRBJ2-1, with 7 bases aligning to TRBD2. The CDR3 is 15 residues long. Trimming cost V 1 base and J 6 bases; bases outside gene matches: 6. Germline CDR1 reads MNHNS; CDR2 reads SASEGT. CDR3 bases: TGTGCCAGCAGTGAAGTCGGCGGGAGCACCAATGAGCAGTTCTTC. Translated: CASSEVGGSTNEQFF.

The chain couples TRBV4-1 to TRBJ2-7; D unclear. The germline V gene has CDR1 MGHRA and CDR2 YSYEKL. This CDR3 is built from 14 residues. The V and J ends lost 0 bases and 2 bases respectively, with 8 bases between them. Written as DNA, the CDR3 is TGCGCCAGCAGCCAAGAATTAGGGCCCTACGAGCAGTACTTC. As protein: CASSQELGPYEQYF.

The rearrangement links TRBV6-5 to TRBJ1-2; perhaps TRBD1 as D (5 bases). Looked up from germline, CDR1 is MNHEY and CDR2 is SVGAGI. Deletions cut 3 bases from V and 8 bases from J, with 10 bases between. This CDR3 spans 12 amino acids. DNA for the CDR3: TGTGCCAGCAGTTATTCGGGACTCGGCTACACCTTC. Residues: CASSYSGLGYTF.

The CDR3 DNA sequence: TGTGCCAGCAGTGAATGGGGACCAAAAACAGATACGCAGTATTTT. Protein: CASSEWGPKTDTQYF. The chain joins TRBV6-1 to TRBJ2-3, with D perhaps given as TRBD1 or TRBD2 (5 bases each). The CDR3 runs to 15 residues. Germline-derived CDR1 and CDR2 are MNHNS and SASEGT. V was pared by 2 bases and J by 3 bases, with 12 bases between.

The CDR3 protein is CASRASGRAPGELFF. The CDR3 nucleotides are TGTGCCAGCAGGGCTAGCGGGAGGGCCCCTGGGGAGCTGTTTTTT. The chain carries TRBV6-7 and TRBJ2-2; 12 positions match TRBD2. TRBV6-7 is classed as an ORF, of uncertain function. Trimming took 6 bases from V and 8 from J; bases not matched to a gene: 7. This CDR3 has 15 residues.

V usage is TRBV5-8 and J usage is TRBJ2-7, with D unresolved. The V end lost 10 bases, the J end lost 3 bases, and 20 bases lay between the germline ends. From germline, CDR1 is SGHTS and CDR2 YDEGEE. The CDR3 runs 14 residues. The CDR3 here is CAVVGRASIYEQYF. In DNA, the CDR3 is TGTGCCGTAGTTGGTCGAGCGAGTATCTACGAGCAGTACTTC.

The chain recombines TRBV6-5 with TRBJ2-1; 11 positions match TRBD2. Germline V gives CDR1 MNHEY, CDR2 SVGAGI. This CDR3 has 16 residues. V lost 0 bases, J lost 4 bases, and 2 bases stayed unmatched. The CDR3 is CASSYSTSGVYNEQFF. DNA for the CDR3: TGTGCCAGCAGTTACTCGACTAGCGGGGTATACAATGAGCAGTTCTTC.

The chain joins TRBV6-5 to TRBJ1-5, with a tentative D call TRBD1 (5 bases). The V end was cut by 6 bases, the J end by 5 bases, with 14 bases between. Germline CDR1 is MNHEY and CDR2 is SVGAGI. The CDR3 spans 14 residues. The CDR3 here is CASSPLPGDQPQHF. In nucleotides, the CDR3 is TGTGCCAGCAGCCCCCTTCCGGGGGATCAGCCCCAGCATTTT.